Presented here are 8 T cell receptor beta chains from one specimen sequenced in a study of blood T cells in healthy people across ages. Then a second PCR, running roughly 7 to 11 cycles, was carried out with a sample-barcoded 5' primer and a J-beta primer mix. TCRdb re-called the 5' RACE reads with MiXCR, one entry per CDR3 protein. Counted here are 1.5 million to 2 million distinct CDR3 sequences, around 35% occurring once; the ten biggest clones make up approximately 11%. Sequencing was performed on blood. These receptors were obtained from a woman in her 30s in good health.

This chain joins TRBV15 and TRBJ2-1, with 9 bases that match TRBD2. The V gene's germline CDR1 is LNHNV and CDR2 YYDKDF (reference sequence). This CDR3 region has 17 residues. Losses at the gene ends were 2 bases for V and 6 bases for J; bases not matched to a gene: 11. For the CDR3, the DNA is TGTGCCACCAGCAGACGGGGTGGCGGGAGGGCCGGCAATGAGCAGTTCTTC. Translation: CATSRRGGGRAGNEQFF.

In its sample, this clonotype was seen a few times. The chain uses TRBV29-1 and TRBJ1-1; possible D gene TRBD1, 6 bases. Trimming took off 4 bases at V and 1 base at J, with 13 bases between the two ends. Germline CDR1 is SQVTM and CDR2 is ANQGSEA. The CDR3 has 14 residues. Here the CDR3 DNA reads TGCAGCGTTGTGGGGGGCGCATGGAACACTGAAGCTTTCTTT. Protein: CSVVGGAWNTEAFF.

A note on this clonotype: This may come from a read error, since a much larger clone is one base off. The genes are TRBV27 and TRBJ2-1, with 8 bases that match TRBD2. Germline V gene data show CDR1 as MNHEY and CDR2 as SMNVEV (reference sequence). The CDR3 is 16 residues long. In DNA, the CDR3 is TGTGCCAACAGTTCCTCGCTTGTAGCGGGGAACAATGAGCAGTTCTTC. It codes for CANSSSLVAGNNEQFF.

There are a few counts of this clonotype. V is TRBV6-1 and J is TRBJ2-5; D is unresolved. The CDR3 is 13 amino acids. Germline V gene lookup returns CDR1 MNHNS and CDR2 SASEGT. Trimming shortened V by 2 bases and J by 4 bases, and 8 bases separated the two germline ends. CDR3 region: CASSENRRETQYF. The CDR3 DNA is TGTGCCAGCAGTGAAAACCGGAGAGAGACCCAGTACTTC.

The CDR3 region is CASKSSLWPSNTGELFF. The CDR3 region has the DNA TGTGCCAGCAAGTCTAGCCTGTGGCCGTCGAACACCGGGGAGCTGTTTTTT. The chain recombines TRBV27 with TRBJ2-2; D is perhaps TRBD2 (5 bases). V was clipped by 7 bases and J by 0 bases, with 18 bases between them. CDR1 is MNHEY, CDR2 SMNVEV, per germline (reference sequence). The CDR3 has 17 amino acids.

The chain has TRBV28 and TRBJ1-5; D gene ambiguous. Trimming removed 6 bases from V and 10 bases from J, with 13 bases in between. CDR3 size: 12 residues. Looked up from germline, CDR1 is MDHEN and CDR2 is SYDVKM. The DNA for the CDR3 is TGTGCCAGCAGCCACAAGCCGGGACCCCAGCATTTT. Amino acids: CASSHKPGPQHF.

This sequence joins TRBV7-6 and TRBJ2-1; 7 nucleotides align to TRBD2. Per germline, CDR1 SGHVS and CDR2 FNYEAQ. The CDR3 spans 13 residues. The J segment lost 9 bases and the V segment lost 1 base, leaving 3 bases of the junction unmatched. CDR3 region: CASSLEVAGEQFF. CDR3 bases: TGTGCCAGCAGCTTAGAGGTAGCGGGTGAGCAGTTCTTC.

DNA of the CDR3: TGTGCCAGCAGTGTACCAGGGATGATAGGTGAGCAGTACTTC. Translating gives CASSVPGMIGEQYF. J is TRBJ2-5 and V is TRBV2, with D possibly matching TRBD1 (5 bases). Per the germline V gene, CDR1 is SNHLY and CDR2 is FYNNEI. The V gene lost 4 bases and the J gene lost 11 bases, with 20 bases spanning the gap. The CDR3 loop spans 14 amino acids.